This TCR beta chain was captured by sequencing in a study of blood T cell repertoires in COVID-19. Across the study: Material from acute and convalescent COVID-19 was sourced from the United States, Italy and Spain. Sources were T cells, B-cell-depleted T cells, or PBMCs; the material itself was cDNA or gDNA.

Assay used: immunoSEQ multiplex PCR; TCRdb lists only in-frame clones, some missing. The sample carries roughly 100,000 clones, 70% to 90% recorded once. Germline V gene lookup returns CDR1 SGHKS and CDR2 YYEKEE (reference sequence). The CDR3 contains 18 residues. V lost 4 bases and J lost 3, with 22 bases in between. This TCR came from a human donor with COVID-19, enrolled during active disease. The donor label of this sample is uncertain. Material for sequencing was peripheral blood. The chain joins TRBV5-5 to TRBJ2-2; weak D call: TRBD1 (5 bases). CDR3 region: CASSPIRASTDYTGELFF. In DNA form, the CDR3 reads TGTGCCAGCAGCCCAATACGAGCGTCGACAGACTACACCGGGGAGCTGTTTTTT.